These 18 T cell receptor beta chains were sequenced from one sample in a study of T cells in Graves' hyperthyroidism and ophthalmopathy. Amplification yielded TCR beta CDR3 regions, with RNA transcripts as the source. TCR CDR3 regions were first amplified by RT-PCR with HTBI primers. TCRdb re-derived calls from the multiplex PCR reads in MiXCR, one entry per CDR3 protein. The sample has some 800,000 distinct CDR3 sequences, roughly 40% seen once; the top ten hold 8.9%. The sample comprised blood. The receptors come from a man younger than 35 with Graves' hyperthyroidism.

The chain carries TRBV25-1 and TRBJ2-7; D is possibly TRBD2 (6 bases). This CDR3 spans 13 amino acids. Trimming stripped 11 bases from V and 2 bases from J, with 16 bases between. Germline V gene data show CDR1 as MGHDK and CDR2 as SYGVNS. The CDR3 protein is CAWRVVEAYEQYF. CDR3 DNA: TGTGCCTGGAGGGTGGTGGAGGCCTACGAGCAGTACTTC.

The chain uses TRBV25-1 and TRBJ2-7; D is unresolved. There are 14 residues in the CDR3. Germline CDR1 reads MGHDK; CDR2 reads SYGVNS. V shed 9 bases and J shed 8 bases, with 23 bases lying between them. CDR3 DNA sequence: TGTGCCAGTCAAAGCGTTGAGGAAGGACCCAAGCAGTACTTC. This gives the protein CASQSVEEGPKQYF.

The J gene is TRBJ1-2, the V gene TRBV20-1; D not certain. The germline CDR1 and CDR2 sequences are DFQATT and SNEGSKA (reference sequence). This CDR3 has 14 residues. V was clipped by 3 bases and J by 2 bases, with 13 bases between them. CDR3 sequence (DNA): TGCAGTGCTAGTTATCGGGGATCCAACTATGGCTACACCTTC. Amino acid sequence: CSASYRGSNYGYTF.

The chain employs TRBV29-1 and TRBJ1-2; 9 bases fit TRBD1. J lost 2 bases, V lost 4 bases, and 5 bases had no gene match. This CDR3 comprises 14 residues. Germline CDR1 and CDR2: SQVTM and ANQGSEA. CDR3 nucleotide sequence: TGCAGCGTTGGGAGAGGGACAGGGAACTATGGCTACACCTTC. Protein: CSVGRGTGNYGYTF.

As regards this clonotype: A much larger clone lies a single base off, so this may be a read error. The chain joins TRBV6-5 to TRBJ2-7; 7 bases fit TRBD1. Germline V gene sequence: CDR1 MNHEY, CDR2 SVGAGI. The CDR3 totals 12 residues. CDR3 nucleotides: TGTGCCGGCAGTACAGGGGACTACGAGCAGTACTTC. Its protein product is CAGSTGDYEQYF.

This clonotype has a handful of counts. The genes are TRBV5-6 and TRBJ2-7; TRBD1 agrees at 7 bases. Germline trimming cut 1 base from V and 3 bases from J; bases unmatched to any gene: 4. CDR1 is SGHDT and CDR2 is YYEEEE in the germline V gene. The CDR3 has 14 amino acids. CDR3 DNA sequence: TGTGCCAGCAGCTTGCAGGGGGTCGACTACGAGCAGTACTTC. The encoded protein is CASSLQGVDYEQYF.

This clonotype was observed a few times. V and J are TRBV14 and TRBJ2-7, with D uncertain. The ends were cut back, 1 base at V and 2 bases at J, with 6 bases in the middle. CDR1 and CDR2 (germline): SGHDN, FVKESK. The CDR3 is made up of 13 amino acids. Written as DNA, the CDR3 is TGTGCCAGCAGCCAAGTAAGCCCCTACGAGCAGTACTTC. Translation: CASSQVSPYEQYF.

This clonotype was picked up many times. The chain couples TRBV2 to TRBJ1-5; TRBD1 agrees at 8 bases. CDR1 is SNHLY, CDR2 FYNNEI, per germline. V gave up 6 bases and J gave up 0 bases; unmatched junction bases: 4. This CDR3 contains 15 residues. CDR3 in amino acids: CASSVTGASNQPQHF. CDR3 in DNA: TGTGCCAGCAGCGTGACAGGGGCTAGCAATCAGCCCCAGCATTTT.

A remark on this clonotype: The CDR3 does not end in the conserved phenylalanine or tryptophan, so this is likely a read error. Because the CDR3's place on the DNA is in doubt, the DNA is left out and the CDR3 is given as listed by TCRdb. The V call is TRBV7-2, the J call TRBJ1-1. The CDR3 adds up to 8 amino acids, both ends counted. Per the germline V gene, CDR1 is SGHTA and CDR2 is FQGNSA. The CDR3: CASSLEEG.

The chain employs TRBV6-6 and TRBJ2-7; D is undetermined. Trimming shortened V by 6 bases and J by 0 bases, and 15 bases separated the two germline ends. This CDR3 has 15 amino acids. Germline lookup yields CDR1 MNHNY and CDR2 SVGAGI (reference sequence). CDR3 in DNA: TGTGCCAGCAGCTTGCCCGGGTCGGGCTCCTACGAGCAGTACTTC. It encodes CASSLPGSGSYEQYF.

This chain links TRBV7-2 with TRBJ2-7; D uncertain. The CDR3 extends over 14 amino acids. The ends were cut back, 4 bases at V and 0 bases at J, with 10 bases in the middle. Germline V gene sequence: CDR1 SGHTA, CDR2 FQGNSA. The CDR3 region is CASSSDGYSYEQYF. The DNA of the CDR3 is TGTGCCAGCAGCTCAGACGGATACTCCTACGAGCAGTACTTC.

In its sample, this clonotype was seen many times. The chain links TRBV10-3 to TRBJ1-5; D not certain. This CDR3 has 16 residues. Trimming cost V 2 bases and J 1 base, with 12 bases left between them. Looked up from germline, CDR1 is ENHRY and CDR2 is SYGVKD. CDR3 protein: CAISERAGRSNQPQHF. As DNA, the CDR3 is TGTGCCATCAGTGAGCGGGCAGGTCGGAGCAATCAGCCCCAGCATTTT.

The rearrangement uses TRBV24-1 and TRBJ2-2, with a tentative D call TRBD1 (5 bases). The CDR3 spans 16 residues. CDR1 is KGHDR and CDR2 is SFDVKD in the germline V gene. V was trimmed by 0 bases and J by 6 bases, leaving 13 bases between them. The CDR3 loop reads CATSDLLPGKPGELFF. CDR3 sequence (DNA): TGTGCCACCAGTGATTTGCTCCCAGGGAAGCCCGGGGAGCTGTTTTTT.

Comments on this clonotype: One junction end does not reproduce the germline sequence, and a read error may be involved. The CDR3 DNA reads TGTGCCAGCAGTGAATTAGGGGGCCCTGAAGCTTTCTTT. This translates into CASSELGGPEAFF. The chain joins TRBV10-3 to TRBJ1-1; the match to TRBD1 covers 7 bases. The CDR3 sequence is 13 residues long. Per germline, CDR1 ENHRY and CDR2 SYGVKD.

The J gene is TRBJ1-1, the V gene TRBV12-3 or TRBV12-4, with 7 bases aligning to TRBD1. The V segment lost 8 bases and the J segment 8 bases; nucleotides outside the gene matches: 5. The CDR3 is 11 residues long. CDR3 region: CASVGQVEAFF. For the CDR3, the DNA is TGTGCCAGCGTCGGACAGGTGGAAGCTTTCTTT.

The V gene is TRBV7-9, the J gene TRBJ1-1, with 7 positions matching TRBD1. V shed 5 bases and J 6 bases; nucleotides not matched to a gene: 9. This CDR3 is built from 14 residues. Germline assignment: CDR1 SEHNR and CDR2 FQNEAQ (reference sequence). The CDR3 spells CASSLRTGSSEAFF. The CDR3 nucleotides are TGTGCCAGCAGCCTCCGGACAGGCAGTTCTGAAGCTTTCTTT. Supplemented by reference TRBV7-9 and TRBJ1-1, the full variable domain reads DTGVSQNPRHKITKRGQNVTFRCDPISEHNRLYWYRQTLGQGPEFLTYFQNEAQLEKSRLLSDRFSAERPKGSFSTLEIQRTEQGDSAMYLCASSLRTGSSEAFFGQGTRLTVV.

In this sample, this clonotype turned up many times. The V call is TRBV29-1, the J call TRBJ1-1; 8 positions agree with TRBD1. In germline, CDR1 is SQVTM, CDR2 ANQGSEA. The CDR3 is 13 residues long. With V trimmed by 4 bases and J by 10 bases, 11 bases remained unmatched. CDR3 DNA: TGCAGCGTTGTCCCGCAGGGGGCTGGCGGAGCTTTCTTT. This sequence encodes CSVVPQGAGGAFF.

With respect to this clonotype: A read error may be the cause here, since a much bigger clone is one base away. The rearrangement uses TRBV7-9 and TRBJ1-6; 7 bases match TRBD1. The CDR3 length is 15 residues. Germline V gene data show CDR1 as SEHNR and CDR2 as FQNEAQ (reference sequence). V was clipped by 6 bases and J by 7 bases; unmatched bases: 9. CDR3 nucleotides: TGTGCCAGCAGTTTACAGGCGGGACAGAATTCACCCCTCCACTTT. Its protein product is CASSLQAGQNSPLHF.